This TCR beta chain was sequenced in a study of cytomegalovirus exposure and HLA in healthy donors (dated 2017 in TCRdb). Regarding the study in general: According to an earlier analysis of 587 of the donors, about 190 million T cells yielded roughly 110 million unique TCR beta sequences and more than 250 Gb of sequence data. The study combined high-throughput TCR immunosequencing, statistical association of individual TCRs with disease status, and machine learning to predict cytomegalovirus infection status. The study profiled the T cell repertoires of hundreds of subjects by immunosequencing and related them to cytomegalovirus serostatus. The study aimed to test whether cataloging public T cell receptors could reveal signatures of past pathogen exposure. Typing coverage varied by locus: 629-630 donors for A, B, C, DRB1 and DQB1; approximately 520 for DQA1; around 570 for DPA1; under 490 for DPB1. The later analysis used no new phenotypic data to find candidate immune exposures, relying instead on TCR beta sequences and their occurrence across donors. To decide whether each TCR beta V gene segment behaved as functional or pseudogenic, an earlier analysis of some 580 of the donors relied on high-throughput TCR beta sequencing. In addition to the first cohort of several hundred subjects, a separate validation cohort of about 120 different subjects was used. All discovery cohort repertoires had been generated on a single sequencing platform. A later analysis re-analyzed previously published TCR beta repertoires from about 600 donors and added high-resolution HLA genotyping to study TCR occurrence patterns. A later genetic analysis used genome-wide SNP genotypes for about 65% of the 666 donors, treating that subset as a discovery cohort. On average, roughly 250,000 unique TCR beta nucleotide sequences were sequenced per donor among fewer than 500 genotyped donors of the cohort, with about 19% of those sequences being non-productive. Alongside the repertoire data, information on donor age, sex, ethnicity and CMV serostatus was compiled. The genetic ancestry cluster associated with self-reported Caucasian donors included over 65% of the 398 genotyped donors. An early release covering over 500 HLA-typed donors comprised roughly 300 gigabases of sequencing data and roughly 86 million unique TCR sequences. HLA typing included class I and class II loci at four-digit resolution. Four to six DR-DQ haplotypes were handled as single units for association and clustering, since linkage in the cohort was strong. What the authors observed across the whole study: A later genetic analysis associated a missense DCLRE1C variant with V-gene and J-gene trimming of TCR beta chains, and an independent cohort replicated the association. In vitro tests confirmed that three of the cytomegalovirus-associated TCR beta chains recognize cytomegalovirus antigens. A cluster of highly shared sequence variants was judged likely to be a technical artifact of the sequencing pipeline. Specific HLA alleles were associated with 18,000 or so TCR beta sequences at a false discovery rate of 0.05 in a later analysis. Because counts were too low, about 18 rarely observed V segments, including chromosome 9 orphons, were excluded from the earlier analysis of fewer than 650 of the donors. The authors suggested that the approach could potentially be extended to other disease states and immunological phenotypes. When HLA alleles, especially DR and DQ, strongly co-occurred, attributing TCR associations to individual alleles was difficult. In a later analysis, TCR association rates were found to vary across HLA loci, with the most associated TCRs seen for DRB1 alleles and the fewest for HLA-C alleles. The only immune exposure information available for the cohort was CMV serostatus. A further reported finding was that TCR beta sequences accurately predicted the HLA-A and HLA-B alleles for most subjects in the first cohort. Most CMV-associated TCR beta chains appeared to be HLA-restricted in a later analysis, and the HLA associations seemed to be driven largely by CMV exposure. The classifier was reported to diagnose cytomegalovirus status with high specificity and sensitivity in both the original cohort and the validation cohort. Sequencing depth was assumed to be roughly uniform across donors in the presence/absence analyses, though that assumption may not hold. In this cohort, only TCR beta chains were sequenced, and detectable features were limited by the absence of alpha or paired-chain data. In a later analysis, several top co-occurrence clusters were reported to appear linked to parvovirus B19, influenza, CMV and Epstein-Barr virus. In a later genetic analysis, fewer N-insertions in productive TCRs were reported among donors in an Asian-associated ancestry cluster than the approximately 710-donor mean. In an earlier analysis of some 550 of the donors, most TCR beta V segments were observed in productive rearrangements about 87% or about 30% of the time, broadly matching IMGT annotations. A total of 164 TCR beta chains were listed by the study as associated with cytomegalovirus. A later analysis found that HLA-associated TCR beta chains were more clonally expanded and had lower generation probabilities than equally common non-associated chains. Correlated functional status among segregating V segments might reflect linkage disequilibrium, but an unknown experimental factor could not be ruled out. Because HLA typing was unavailable for some donors at each locus, only the typed subset was used in association tests. Some IMGT-functional V segments, including TRBV6-2 and TRBV6-3, could not be told apart with the 87-base-pair reads, so those segments were excluded. Across donors, most TCR sequences were observed very rarely, whereas some public TCRs were present in many individuals.

Library prep was done by the immunoSEQ multiplex PCR assay. For the multiplex PCR, a mixture combining 60 forward primers for TCR Vbeta segments and 13 reverse primers for TCR Jbeta segments was used. Amplification of the CDR3 region of rearranged TCR beta genes was performed with a multiplex PCR assay on genomic DNA. The amplified TCR beta libraries were sequenced on the Illumina HiSeq System as 87-base-pair reads. As for the authors' bioinformatics: In a later analysis, 77 million or so unique TCR beta chains were counted across the roughly 670 repertoires, and around 11 million of these chains were shared by at least two donors. To remove PCR and sequencing errors, raw reads were error-corrected and collapsed into unique sequences using a nearest-neighbor algorithm that merged closely related sequences. V, D and J gene segments were assigned by aligning CDR3 sequences to IMGT reference sequences. For a sequence to be retained, a match of at least six nucleotides to both a V gene segment and a J gene segment was required. A rearrangement was called productive if the CDR3 had no stop codons and remained in frame with V and J, and every other rearrangement was called non-productive. Following IMGT convention, CDR3 was defined as the stretch from the second conserved V-encoded cysteine to the conserved J-encoded phenylalanine. In an earlier analysis of roughly 580 of the donors, sequences lacking an unambiguous match to a single V gene segment were excluded. In an earlier analysis of 587 of the donors, V segments were called functional above 56.7% productive rearrangements and were called segregating when the between-donor standard deviation exceeded 5%. A statistical classification framework was built to diagnose cytomegalovirus status from the catalog of TCR beta chain sequences. In a later analysis, TCR nucleotide sequences were compared against IMGT/GENE-DB human TR gene sequences so that V and J genes could be assigned. In a later analysis, CDR3 sequences and most-parsimonious VDJ recombination scenarios were assigned using the TCRdist pipeline. In a later analysis, each TCR beta chain was defined by its CDR3 amino acid sequence together with its V-gene family, and reads without a unique V-gene family were excluded. In a later analysis, nearly 600 highly shared, low-generation-probability nucleotide sequences were removed to address suspected cross-contamination and a sequencing artifact. For each public chain, a later analysis derived a clonal expansion index from normalized ranks of inferred template counts within each repertoire. In a later analysis, generation probabilities were computed with a VDJ recombination model fitted to out-of-frame rearrangements, and the resulting probabilities were checked against IGoR. In a later analysis, hypergeometric tests were used to score TCR-TCR, TCR-HLA and TCR-CMV co-occurrence, with a repertoire-size bias correction applied to TCR pairs. A later analysis estimated false discovery rates by permuting HLA or CMV assignments 20 times. In a later analysis, co-occurring TCRs were grouped using DBSCAN, with TCRdist sequence similarity added in when clustering inside HLA-allele-positive subsets. Co-occurrence clustering excluded repertoires with fewer than 30,000 or more than 120,000 public chains, plus five with anomalous nucleotide sharing. TCRdb took over this immuneACCESS table, retaining in-frame rearrangements with V and J assigned. Such tables are incomplete; in checked studies, under half of the missing clones stem from an unresolved V gene, and the remainder is unexplained. V and J calls and clone size are as listed in that table; D and trimming were resolved from the DNA. Present in this sample are over 90,000 clones, around 82% of which were seen just once. Around 10% of the sample goes to the ten largest clones.

The cohort was made up of approximately 700 healthy bone marrow donors. Cohort members were all nominally healthy when sampled, although unrecorded immune exposures were likely present. The donor was CMV seropositive and belonged to the group of 250 to 350 seropositive cohort members. A peripheral blood sample was provided by each donor, and peripheral blood mononuclear cells were used for TCR beta sequencing. The Qiagen DNeasy Blood Extraction Kit was used to extract genomic DNA from the blood cell samples. This clone was recorded only once. This clone's antigen is unknown. No base qualities exist here, and no much larger clone lies one base off it. V is shortened by 1 base, J by 2 bases, and the region joining them spans 9 bases. According to the germline V gene, CDR1 reads SGHDN and CDR2 reads FVKESK. The CDR3 starts with the cysteine, ends with the phenylalanine, and has 15 residues. Kept here is only the CDR3 DNA, which spans 45 bases and is read in frame from base 1.

This receptor was taken from a woman aged 18-35 years in good health and CMV-seropositive. The sample comprised PBMCs. This sequence uses TRBV14 and TRBJ2-1, with a weak D call of TRBD2 (5 bases match). The nucleotides read TGTGCCAGCAGCCAAGTGGACTGGACCTACAATGAGCAGTTCTTC. This encodes CASSQVDWTYNEQFF.